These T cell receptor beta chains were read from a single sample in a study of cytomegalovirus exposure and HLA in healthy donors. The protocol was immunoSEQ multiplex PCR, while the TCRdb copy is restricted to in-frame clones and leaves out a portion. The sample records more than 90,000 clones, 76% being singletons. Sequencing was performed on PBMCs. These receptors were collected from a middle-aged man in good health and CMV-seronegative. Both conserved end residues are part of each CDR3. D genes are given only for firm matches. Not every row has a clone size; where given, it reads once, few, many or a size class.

CDR3 DNA: TGTGCCAGCTCACCATCGGTGCCAGGGGTGGATCAGCCCCAGCATTTT
CDR3 protein: CASSPSVPGVDQPQHF
J gene: TRBJ1-5
D gene: NA
clone size: NA
V gene: TRBV18

CDR3 DNA: TGTGCCAGCAGATATAGCGGGGGGCCAGGAAAGACCCAGTACTTC
CDR3 protein: CASRYSGGPGKTQYF
J gene: TRBJ2-5
D gene: TRBD2
clone size: NA
V gene: TRBV2

CDR3 DNA: TGTGCCAGCAGCTTTGGTAACGGGGGAAACGAGCAGTACTTC
CDR3 protein: CASSFGNGGNEQYF
J gene: TRBJ2-7
D gene: NA
clone size: NA
V gene: TRBV5-5

CDR3 DNA: TGTGCCAGTAGTGTCCTCAGGGGGGAAGGGCAGCCCCAGCATTTT
CDR3 protein: CASSVLRGEGQPQHF
J gene: TRBJ1-5
D gene: TRBD1
clone size: once
V gene: TRBV19

CDR3 DNA: TGTGCCAGCAGAAAGACAGGGGACGGGTATAATTCACCCCTCCACTTT
CDR3 protein: CASRKTGDGYNSPLHF
J gene: TRBJ1-6
D gene: TRBD1
clone size: NA
V gene: TRBV27

CDR3 DNA: TGTGCCAGCAGCTTAAACCTAGCGGGGGGGGATACGCAGTATTTT
CDR3 protein: CASSLNLAGGDTQYF
J gene: TRBJ2-3
D gene: TRBD2
clone size: NA
V gene: TRBV7-2

CDR3 DNA: TGTGCCAGTAGTAACCGGGACAGCTCCTACAATGAGCAGTTCTTC
CDR3 protein: CASSNRDSSYNEQFF
J gene: TRBJ2-1
D gene: TRBD1
clone size: NA
V gene: TRBV19

CDR3 DNA: TGTGCCAGCAGCTCGGGACAGGGTCGAGGGGCCAACGTCCTGACTTTC
CDR3 protein: CASSSGQGRGANVLTF
J gene: TRBJ2-6
D gene: TRBD1
clone size: NA
V gene: TRBV5-4

CDR3 DNA: TGCGCCAGCAGCTTGGAAGGGGGACTAGCGGGGGGGAGAGGCATTCAGTACTTC
CDR3 protein: CASSLEGGLAGGRGIQYF
J gene: TRBJ2-4
D gene: TRBD2
clone size: NA
V gene: TRBV5-1

CDR3 DNA: TGCGCCAGCAGCAGCCGACTCGGTGCTCAAGAGACCCAGTACTTC
CDR3 protein: CASSSRLGAQETQYF
J gene: TRBJ2-5
D gene: NA
clone size: NA
V gene: TRBV5-1

CDR3 DNA: TGTGCCAGCAGCTTGGGAGGAGTCCCTAGCGGAAATGAGCAGTTCTTC
CDR3 protein: CASSLGGVPSGNEQFF
J gene: TRBJ2-1
D gene: TRBD2
clone size: NA
V gene: TRBV5-4

CDR3 DNA: TGCGCCAGCAGCTTGGAGAATACCTACGAGCAGTACTTC
CDR3 protein: CASSLENTYEQYF
J gene: TRBJ2-7
D gene: NA
clone size: NA
V gene: TRBV5-1

CDR3 DNA: TGTGCCAGCAGCAGACTAACAGGGGGCTATCAGCCCCAGCATTTT
CDR3 protein: CASSRLTGGYQPQHF
J gene: TRBJ1-5
D gene: TRBD1
clone size: NA
V gene: TRBV6-1

CDR3 DNA: TGTGCCAGCAGCTTAGAGATGGACTCCAACTACGAGCAGTACTTC
CDR3 protein: CASSLEMDSNYEQYF
J gene: TRBJ2-7
D gene: NA
clone size: NA
V gene: TRBV7-8

CDR3 DNA: TGTGCCATCAGTGAAAGGGGGCCTCCCACCGGGGAGCTGTTTTTT
CDR3 protein: CAISERGPPTGELFF
J gene: TRBJ2-2
D gene: TRBD1
clone size: few
V gene: TRBV10-3

CDR3 DNA: TGTGCCAGTACACACTCAGGCCAAGAGACCCAGTACTTC
CDR3 protein: CASTHSGQETQYF
J gene: TRBJ2-5
D gene: NA
clone size: NA
V gene: TRBV19

CDR3 DNA: TGTGCCAGCAGCCCTAGGGGGGGACTTTCACCCCTCCACTTT
CDR3 protein: CASSPRGGLSPLHF
J gene: TRBJ1-6
D gene: NA
clone size: NA
V gene: TRBV7-9

CDR3 DNA: TGTGCCAGCAGAAAACAGGGGGTGAACACTGAAGCTTTCTTT
CDR3 protein: CASRKQGVNTEAFF
J gene: TRBJ1-1
D gene: TRBD1
clone size: NA
V gene: TRBV5-4

CDR3 DNA: TGTGCCAGCAGTTCACCGGGACAGGGGGCCGTTGGAAACACCATATATTTT
CDR3 protein: CASSSPGQGAVGNTIYF
J gene: TRBJ1-3
D gene: TRBD1
clone size: few
V gene: TRBV28

CDR3 DNA: TGTGCCTGGAGCTTCACGGGGGGTCCTGCTGAAGCTTTCTTT
CDR3 protein: CAWSFTGGPAEAFF
J gene: TRBJ1-1
D gene: NA
clone size: NA
V gene: TRBV30

CDR3 DNA: TGTGCCAGCAGTTTAGGAACACAGGGGTTCTCGGGAGGAAACACCATATATTTT
CDR3 protein: CASSLGTQGFSGGNTIYF
J gene: TRBJ1-3
D gene: TRBD1
clone size: few
V gene: TRBV28

CDR3 DNA: TGTGCCAGCGGCGGGTCAGGTCGGGGAGGAAACACCATATATTTT
CDR3 protein: CASGGSGRGGNTIYF
J gene: TRBJ1-3
D gene: NA
clone size: NA
V gene: TRBV7-9

CDR3 DNA: TGTGCTAGTGGGCAGGGGGCGCGTCTCCGGGAGCTGTTTTTT
CDR3 protein: CASGQGARLRELFF
J gene: TRBJ2-2
D gene: TRBD1
clone size: NA
V gene: TRBV12-5

CDR3 DNA: TGTGCCATCAGGGACGCTCAGGGGACCCAGTACTTC
CDR3 protein: CAIRDAQGTQYF
J gene: TRBJ2-5
D gene: NA
clone size: NA
V gene: TRBV10-3

CDR3 DNA: TGTGCCAGCAGCCAGGAATACACCGGGACAGGGTCTCGGCAGCCCCAGCATTTT
CDR3 protein: CASSQEYTGTGSRQPQHF
J gene: TRBJ1-5
D gene: TRBD1
clone size: NA
V gene: TRBV4-2

CDR3 DNA: TGTGCCAGCAGCTTAGATTCCGCGGGCACAGATACGCAGTATTTT
CDR3 protein: CASSLDSAGTDTQYF
J gene: TRBJ2-3
D gene: NA
clone size: NA
V gene: TRBV11-3

CDR3 DNA: TGTGCCAGCAGCACTACGACAGGGGGAGAAAAACTGTTTTTT
CDR3 protein: CASSTTTGGEKLFF
J gene: TRBJ1-4
D gene: TRBD1
clone size: NA
V gene: TRBV5-6

CDR3 DNA: TGTGCCAGCAGCTTTAGGCAGGGATTGAACACTGAAGCTTTCTTT
CDR3 protein: CASSFRQGLNTEAFF
J gene: TRBJ1-1
D gene: NA
clone size: once
V gene: TRBV7-9

CDR3 DNA: TGTGCCAGCAGCCGGGACAGGGGAGGCACCGGGGAGCTGTTTTTT
CDR3 protein: CASSRDRGGTGELFF
J gene: TRBJ2-2
D gene: TRBD1
clone size: NA
V gene: TRBV5-5

CDR3 DNA: TGTGCCAGCAGCGGACAGTCCGAGACAACTAATGAAAAACTGTTTTTT
CDR3 protein: CASSGQSETTNEKLFF
J gene: TRBJ1-4
D gene: NA
clone size: few
V gene: TRBV5-4

CDR3 DNA: TGTGCCAGCAGTTACTCGAGGACAGGGGACACTGAAGCTTTCTTT
CDR3 protein: CASSYSRTGDTEAFF
J gene: TRBJ1-1
D gene: TRBD1
clone size: NA
V gene: TRBV6-5

CDR3 DNA: TGTGCCAGCACCTATCAGGGGGGCTACACCTTC
CDR3 protein: CASTYQGGYTF
J gene: TRBJ1-2
D gene: NA
clone size: NA
V gene: TRBV2

CDR3 DNA: TGTGCCAGCAGCTGGATGTCCCAGGGGGCTGGAAACACCATATATTTT
CDR3 protein: CASSWMSQGAGNTIYF
J gene: TRBJ1-3
D gene: TRBD1
clone size: NA
V gene: TRBV7-8

CDR3 DNA: TGTGCCAGCAGCACCACCACTAGCGACGGGACCCAGTACTTC
CDR3 protein: CASSTTTSDGTQYF
J gene: TRBJ2-5
D gene: TRBD2
clone size: few
V gene: TRBV7-3

CDR3 DNA: TGTGCCTGGAGTGGGACAGATAGCTATGGCTACACCTTC
CDR3 protein: CAWSGTDSYGYTF
J gene: TRBJ1-2
D gene: NA
clone size: few
V gene: TRBV30

CDR3 DNA: TGTGCCAGCAGTGAGGGGGCAGGTGGCTACACCTTC
CDR3 protein: CASSEGAGGYTF
J gene: TRBJ1-2
D gene: NA
clone size: few
V gene: TRBV6-1

CDR3 DNA: TGTGCCAGCAGCGCTCAAGGTCCGGGGCTGTTTTTT
CDR3 protein: CASSAQGPGLFF
J gene: TRBJ2-2
D gene: NA
clone size: NA
V gene: TRBV7-6

CDR3 DNA: TGTGCCTGGAGTCGGGACTGGTATGGCTACACCTTC
CDR3 protein: CAWSRDWYGYTF
J gene: TRBJ1-2
D gene: NA
clone size: NA
V gene: TRBV30

CDR3 DNA: TGCGCCAGCAGCTTAAGCAGGGGTTCCACTGAAGCTTTCTTT
CDR3 protein: CASSLSRGSTEAFF
J gene: TRBJ1-1
D gene: NA
clone size: NA
V gene: TRBV5-1

CDR3 DNA: TGTGCCTGGACGGGACAGGAGGCTTATGGCTACACCTTC
CDR3 protein: CAWTGQEAYGYTF
J gene: TRBJ1-2
D gene: TRBD1
clone size: few
V gene: TRBV30

CDR3 DNA: TGTGCCAGCAGATGGACTTTCACAGATACGCAGTATTTT
CDR3 protein: CASRWTFTDTQYF
J gene: TRBJ2-3
D gene: NA
clone size: NA
V gene: TRBV6-5

CDR3 DNA: TGCGCCAGCAGCTCGGGACAGGTGTCCTACAATGAGCAGTTCTTC
CDR3 protein: CASSSGQVSYNEQFF
J gene: TRBJ2-1
D gene: TRBD1
clone size: NA
V gene: TRBV5-1

CDR3 DNA: TGTGCCAGCAGCTTAGGATGGGGAGATGAGCAGTTCTTC
CDR3 protein: CASSLGWGDEQFF
J gene: TRBJ2-1
D gene: NA
clone size: NA
V gene: TRBV7-2

CDR3 DNA: TGTGCCAGCAGTAAGACAGCATATACGCAGTATTTT
CDR3 protein: CASSKTAYTQYF
J gene: TRBJ2-3
D gene: NA
clone size: NA
V gene: TRBV25-1

CDR3 DNA: TGTGCCAGCAGCCGAAGCAGCGACCAAGAGACCCAGTACTTC
CDR3 protein: CASSRSSDQETQYF
J gene: TRBJ2-5
D gene: NA
clone size: NA
V gene: TRBV7-3

CDR3 DNA: TGCGCCAGCAGTTCCGGGACAGTGACTCAGGTAGCCTATGGCTACACCTTC
CDR3 protein: CASSSGTVTQVAYGYTF
J gene: TRBJ1-2
D gene: TRBD1
clone size: NA
V gene: TRBV10-1

CDR3 DNA: TGTGCCACCTCGACGGGGAATCAGCCCCAGCATTTT
CDR3 protein: CATSTGNQPQHF
J gene: TRBJ1-5
D gene: NA
clone size: once
V gene: TRBV19

CDR3 DNA: TGTGCCATCAGTGACCCCGTCGGGACAGACTATGGCTACACCTTC
CDR3 protein: CAISDPVGTDYGYTF
J gene: TRBJ1-2
D gene: TRBD1
clone size: NA
V gene: TRBV10-3